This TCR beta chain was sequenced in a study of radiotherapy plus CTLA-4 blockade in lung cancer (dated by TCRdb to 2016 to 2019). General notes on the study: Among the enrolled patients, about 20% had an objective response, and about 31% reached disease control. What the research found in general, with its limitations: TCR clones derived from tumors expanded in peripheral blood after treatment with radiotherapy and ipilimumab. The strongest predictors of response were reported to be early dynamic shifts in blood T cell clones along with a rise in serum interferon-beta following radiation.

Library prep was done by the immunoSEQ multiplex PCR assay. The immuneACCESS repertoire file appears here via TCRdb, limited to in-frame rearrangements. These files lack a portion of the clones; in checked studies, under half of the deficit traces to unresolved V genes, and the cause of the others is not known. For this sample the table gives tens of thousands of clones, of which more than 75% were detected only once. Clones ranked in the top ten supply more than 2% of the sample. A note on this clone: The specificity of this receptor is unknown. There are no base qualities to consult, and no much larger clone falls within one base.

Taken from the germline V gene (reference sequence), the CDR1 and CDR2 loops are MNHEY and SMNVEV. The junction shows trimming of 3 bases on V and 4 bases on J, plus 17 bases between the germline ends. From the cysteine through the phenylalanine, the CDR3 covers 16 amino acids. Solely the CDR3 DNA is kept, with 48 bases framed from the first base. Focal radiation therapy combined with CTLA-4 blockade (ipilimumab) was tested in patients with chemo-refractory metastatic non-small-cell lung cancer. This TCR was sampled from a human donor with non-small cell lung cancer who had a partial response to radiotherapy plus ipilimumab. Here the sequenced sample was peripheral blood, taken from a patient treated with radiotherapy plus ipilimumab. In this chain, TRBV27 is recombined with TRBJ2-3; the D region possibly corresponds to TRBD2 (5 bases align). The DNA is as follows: TGTGCCAGCAGTTTCCGAAGCACAGCGGCGGCAGATACGCAGTATTTT. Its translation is CASSFRSTAAADTQYF.